The clone carrying this T cell receptor beta chain occurred a few times. Its antigen is not known. The sample belongs to a study of post-analysis software for immune sequencing data. As for the study in general: Courses of disease covered relapsing-remitting, secondary progressive and progressive-relapsing multiple sclerosis. General study points: Included in a set of several TRBV segments more frequent in patients than controls were TRBV5-6, TRBV5-1 and TRBV20-1. When compared against controls, multiple sclerosis patients showed significantly lower normalized Chao1 diversity.

TCR beta cDNA libraries had unique molecular identifiers. The T cell input of roughly 1 to 11 million gave roughly 0.5 million cDNA molecules. From the PCR reads, TCRdb called clonotypes with MiXCR, one entry per CDR3 protein. This repertoire shows fewer than 850,000 distinct CDR3 sequences, 30% found once; its top ten account for roughly 0.54%. V was pared by 1 base and J by 6 bases, with 7 bases between. CDR3 size: 13 residues. Germline values: CDR1 SGHAT, CDR2 FQNNGV. V and J are TRBV11-2 and TRBJ2-1; D ambiguous. This receptor was taken from a girl aged 10 to 17 with multiple sclerosis. Sequencing used blood. The CDR3 coding sequence is TGTGCCAGCAGCTTAGGTTATGTCAATGAGCAGTTCTTC. It codes for CASSLGYVNEQFF.